This T cell receptor beta chain was captured by sequencing in a study of patients and donors after allogeneic stem cell transplantation. TCRdb analysed the RT-PCR reads with MiXCR anew, one entry per CDR3 protein. Among approximately 140,000 distinct CDR3 sequences, about a third were seen once, and the ten largest hold around 50%. V gave up 2 bases and J gave up 7 bases; unmatched junction bases: 6. The germline gives CDR1 SGHDT, CDR2 YYEEEE. CDR3 size: 15 residues. The V and J genes are TRBV5-6 and TRBJ2-2; 9 positions match TRBD1. This receptor was obtained from a human donor who was either an allogeneic HSCT recipient or a stem cell or donor lymphocyte infusion donor (not recorded which). It is not recorded whose cells these are; they may come from a transplant donor. The sample consisted of blood, either unsorted or a sorted T cell fraction (not recorded which). The chain's CDR3 is CASSFRDRVVGELFF. CDR3 DNA sequence: TGTGCCAGCAGCTTCCGGGACAGGGTCGTCGGGGAGCTGTTTTTT.